This TCR beta chain stems from a study of blood T cell repertoires in COVID-19. For the study at large: Specimens from acute and convalescent COVID-19 originated in the United States, Italy and Spain. PBMCs, B-cell-depleted T cells, or T cells provided the cDNA or gDNA that made up the material.

Germline V gene data show CDR1 as SGHTA and CDR2 as FQGNSA. The junction had 7 bases not matched to a gene; V was cut back by 5 bases and J by 6 bases. This CDR3 comprises 16 residues. In the study's own analysis: Amplification of reference gene primers was used by the study to estimate nucleated cell counts. Data came from immunoSEQ multiplex PCR; TCRdb stores just in-frame clones and leaves some out. That table supplies the V and J calls and clone size; D and trimming were determined from the DNA. The table shows 140,000 to 150,000 clones, with about 89% occurring only once. This TCR was sampled from a man aged 60 to 75 with active or convalescent COVID-19. This chain uses TRBV7-2 with TRBJ2-3, with 14 positions matching TRBD2. The sequenced sample was peripheral blood. CDR3 DNA sequence: TGTGCCAGCAGCGTTGGGACTAGCGGGAGAGTCGATACGCAGTATTTT. This translates into CASSVGTSGRVDTQYF.